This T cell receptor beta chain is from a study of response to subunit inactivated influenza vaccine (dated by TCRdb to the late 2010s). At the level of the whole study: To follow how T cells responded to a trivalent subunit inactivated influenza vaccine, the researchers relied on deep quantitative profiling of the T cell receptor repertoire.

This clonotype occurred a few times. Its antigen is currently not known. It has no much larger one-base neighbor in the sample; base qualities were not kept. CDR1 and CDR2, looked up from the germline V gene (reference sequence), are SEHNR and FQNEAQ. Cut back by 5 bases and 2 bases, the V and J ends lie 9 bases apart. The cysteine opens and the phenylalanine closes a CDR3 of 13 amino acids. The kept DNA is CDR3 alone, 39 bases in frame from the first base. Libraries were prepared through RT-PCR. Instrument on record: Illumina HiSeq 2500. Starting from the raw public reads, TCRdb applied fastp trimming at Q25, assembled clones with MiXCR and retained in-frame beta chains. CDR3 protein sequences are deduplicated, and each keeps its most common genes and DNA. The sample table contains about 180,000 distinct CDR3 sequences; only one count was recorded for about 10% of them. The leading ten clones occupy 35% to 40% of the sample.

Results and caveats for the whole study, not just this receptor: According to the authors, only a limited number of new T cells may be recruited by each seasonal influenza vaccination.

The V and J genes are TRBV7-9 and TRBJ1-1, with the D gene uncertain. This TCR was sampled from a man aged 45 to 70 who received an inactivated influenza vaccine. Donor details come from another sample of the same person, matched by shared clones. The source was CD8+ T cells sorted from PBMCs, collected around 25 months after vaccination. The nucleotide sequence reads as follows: TGTGCCAGCAGCCTCAACAGTAACACTGAAGCTTTCTTT. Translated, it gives CASSLNSNTEAFF.